This entry is about one T cell receptor beta chain. This table comes from immunoSEQ multiplex PCR, and its TCRdb copy is limited to in-frame clones, with some not included. The table records roughly 50,000 clones, 77% of them present only once. Autoimmune disease history or systemic immunosuppression led to patient exclusion. The data originate from a study of OX40 agonist ivuxolimab in advanced cancers. Study overall: Ivuxolimab, an agonistic anti-OX40 (CD134) antibody, was given to patients. Patients received ivuxolimab, an intravenous treatment, every 2 weeks at 0.01 to 10 mg/kg. People in dose escalation had one of these cancers: hepatocellular carcinoma, melanoma, renal cell or head and neck cancer.

This CDR3 is built from 15 residues. The V end was cut by 4 bases, the J end by 1 base, with 11 bases between. CDR1 is SNHLY, CDR2 FYNNEI, per germline. This sequence was found in an adult with an advanced solid tumor such as melanoma, head and neck, liver or kidney cancer. The chain carries TRBV2 and TRBJ1-5, with D unresolved. Sample: CD4+ or CD8+ T cells sorted from blood, taken in a trial of the OX40 agonist ivuxolimab. The DNA of the CDR3 is TGTGCCAGCAGTGTTGAGGAGTCGAGCAATCAGCCCCAGCATTTT. Its translation is CASSVEESSNQPQHF.